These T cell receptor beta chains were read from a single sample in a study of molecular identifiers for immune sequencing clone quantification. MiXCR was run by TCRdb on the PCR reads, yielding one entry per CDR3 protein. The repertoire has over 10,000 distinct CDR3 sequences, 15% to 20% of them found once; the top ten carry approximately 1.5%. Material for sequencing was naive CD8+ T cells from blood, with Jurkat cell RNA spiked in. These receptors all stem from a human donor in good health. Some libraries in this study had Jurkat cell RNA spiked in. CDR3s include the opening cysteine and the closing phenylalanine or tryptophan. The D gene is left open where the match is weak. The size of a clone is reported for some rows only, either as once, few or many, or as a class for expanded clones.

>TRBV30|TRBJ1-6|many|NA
TGTGCCTGGAGTACCGTGGAGGGGGGTAGACCCCTCCACTTT
CAWSTVEGGRPLHF
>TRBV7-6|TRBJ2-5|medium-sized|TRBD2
TGTGCCAGCAGCTTAGGAAGCGGGAGGGCCGGTGAGACCCAGTACTTC
CASSLGSGRAGETQYF
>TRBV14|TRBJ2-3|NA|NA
TGTGCCAGCAGCCAAGGTCCAGGTCGCCATGCGCAGTATTTT
CASSQGPGRHAQYF
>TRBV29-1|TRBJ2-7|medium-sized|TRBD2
TGCAGCGCTCTGGGACTAGCGGGAGGCCAATTCGGGGAGCAGTACTTC
CSALGLAGGQFGEQYF
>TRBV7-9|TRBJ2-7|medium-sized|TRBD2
TGTGCCAGCAGCTCGGGACTAGCCGACGAGCAGTACTTC
CASSSGLADEQYF
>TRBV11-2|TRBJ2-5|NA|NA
TGTGCCAGCAGCTTTCCGAACCAGGGGGGAGGGAGGAGGGAGACCCAGTACTTC
CASSFPNQGGGRRETQYF
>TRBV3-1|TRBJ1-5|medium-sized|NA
TGTGCCAGCAGCCAAGGGACAGTAAGCAATCAGCCCCAGCATTTT
CASSQGTVSNQPQHF
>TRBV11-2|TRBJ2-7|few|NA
TGTGCCAGCAGCTCGGGGCGGGAGCAGTACTTC
CASSSGREQYF
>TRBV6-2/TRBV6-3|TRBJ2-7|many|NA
TGTGCCAGCAGAGGTTACGAGCAGTACTTC
CASRGYEQYF
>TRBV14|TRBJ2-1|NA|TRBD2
TGTGCCAGCAGCCAAAGTGTCCGAGCGGGAGCAAAGGAGGCCTACAATGAGCAGTTCTTC
CASSQSVRAGAKEAYNEQFF
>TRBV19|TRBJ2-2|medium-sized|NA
TGTGCCAGTAGTAACAGAGACACCGGGGAGCTGTTTTTT
CASSNRDTGELFF